The 3 T cell receptor beta chains below all came from one sample that was sequenced in a study of blood T cell repertoires in COVID-19. TCRdb's table, derived via immunoSEQ multiplex PCR, lists solely in-frame clones and lacks some. Of roughly 70,000 clones detected, roughly nine tenths appear once; the ten largest clones hold about 1.5%. Sequences were obtained from peripheral blood. All receptors derive from a man between 50 and 59 years old with acute or convalescent COVID-19.

V and J are TRBV12-3 or TRBV12-4 and TRBJ2-1; D unresolved. The CDR3 has 13 amino acids. With 4 bases removed from V and 1 base from J, the gap between germline ends came to 5 bases. Here the CDR3 DNA reads TGTGCCAGCAGTTATTCTTCCTACAATGAGCAGTTCTTC. Its translation is CASSYSSYNEQFF.

J is TRBJ1-5 and V is TRBV19; tentatively, D is TRBD1 (6 bases). V lost 5 bases to trimming and J lost 7 bases, with 18 bases between them. CDR3 length equals 15 residues. Germline V gene lookup returns CDR1 LNHDA and CDR2 SQIVND (reference sequence). The CDR3 spells CASSPSRGLRQPQHF. CDR3 coding DNA: TGTGCCAGTAGTCCATCCAGGGGTCTCAGGCAGCCCCAGCATTTT.

This chain connects TRBV7-2 to TRBJ1-1; D not resolved. This CDR3 has 14 residues. Trimming left V 2 bases short and J 5 bases short, with 12 bases between. Germline V gene data show CDR1 as SGHTA and CDR2 as FQGNSA. The CDR3 sequence: CASSLTPSQTEAFF. CDR3 bases: TGTGCCAGCAGCTTAACGCCATCGCAGACTGAAGCTTTCTTT. Variable domain in full (rest from reference TRBV7-2 and TRBJ1-1): GAGVSQSPSNKVTEKGKDVELRCDPISGHTALYWYRQSLGQGLEFLIYFQGNSAPDKSGLPSDRFSAERTGGSVSTLTIQRTQQEDSAVYLCASSLTPSQTEAFFGQGTRLTVV.